Reported below is one T cell receptor (beta chain). This record belongs to a study of shared T cell receptors in the human thymus. The table came from immunoSEQ multiplex PCR; TCRdb's copy has only in-frame clones and leaves some out. The sample includes around 730,000 clones, roughly 88% seen only once; the top ten take around 0.0099%. The germline gives CDR1 SGHRS, CDR2 YFSETQ. This CDR3 is built from 13 residues. Trimming removed 7 bases from V and 4 bases from J, with 14 bases in between. These same records also appear under a second study, on human thymus T cells. That work contributes: Unrelated people showed highly overlapping thymic repertoires, related research reported.

Sequencing was done on a sample of thymocytes. The receptor's source is a girl in the first two years of life with a congenital heart defect. The rearrangement uses TRBV5-1 and TRBJ1-1, with unresolved D. CDR3 region: CASSGEDGTEAFF. The DNA for the CDR3 is TGCGCCAGCTCCGGGGAAGACGGCACTGAAGCTTTCTTT.